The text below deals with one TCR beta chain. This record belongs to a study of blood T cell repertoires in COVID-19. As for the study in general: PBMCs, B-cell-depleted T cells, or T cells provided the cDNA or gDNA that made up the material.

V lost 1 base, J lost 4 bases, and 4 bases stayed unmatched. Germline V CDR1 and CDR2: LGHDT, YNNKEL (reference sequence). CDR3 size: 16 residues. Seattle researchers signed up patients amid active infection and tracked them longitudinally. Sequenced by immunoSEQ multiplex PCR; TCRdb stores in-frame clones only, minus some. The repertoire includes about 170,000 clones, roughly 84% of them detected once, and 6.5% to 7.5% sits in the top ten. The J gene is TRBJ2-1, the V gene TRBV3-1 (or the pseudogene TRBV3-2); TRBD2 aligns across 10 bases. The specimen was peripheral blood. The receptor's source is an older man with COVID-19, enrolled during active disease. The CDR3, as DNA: TGTGCCAGCAGCCAAGGCCGAGCGGGGGGGTACAATGAGCAGTTCTTC. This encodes CASSQGRAGGYNEQFF.